The following is a T cell receptor (beta chain) sequence with its context. Its antigen is undetermined. The junction and the germline gene differ at one end; a read error may be behind it. The sample is drawn from a study of spatial heterogeneity in lung cancer. Study-wide points: Expanded tumor TCRs that were ubiquitous appeared in blood more at resection than follow-up.

Every molecule of TCR cDNA had its own unique molecular identifier. Using its own MiXCR run on the 5' RACE reads, TCRdb lists one record per CDR3 protein. The profile shows some 110,000 distinct CDR3 sequences, less than 15% of them singletons. This CDR3 has 13 amino acids. Sample time point: blood at routine non-recurrence follow-up after resection. Whole RNA, isolated from tumor, nontumor lung or frozen PBMC, was sequenced without prior sorting. This sample comprised PBMCs, obtained at follow-up. This chain links TRBV23-1 with TRBJ1-2; 7 bases line up with TRBD1. TRBV23-1 is noted as an ORF with a role that remains uncertain. This clonotype was sampled from a male donor with early-stage non-small cell lung cancer. The CDR3 spells CASSRGTDYGYTF. In nucleotides, the CDR3 is TGCGCCAGCAGTCGAGGGACAGACTACGGCTACACCTTC.